The rows below give T cell receptor beta chains drawn from one sample of a study of cytomegalovirus exposure and HLA in healthy donors. The table came from immunoSEQ multiplex PCR; TCRdb's copy has only in-frame clones and leaves some out. The table includes 85,000 to 130,000 clones, roughly four fifths detected once. Sequencing was carried out using PBMCs. These receptors were obtained from a man aged 50 to 60 in good health and CMV-seronegative. Both conserved end residues are part of each CDR3. D genes are given only for firm matches. Size values are once, few and many counts, or a class for expanded clones, and some rows have none.

V gene,J gene,D gene,clone size,CDR3 protein,CDR3 DNA
TRBV12-5,TRBJ2-4,NA,few,CASGSRADIQYF,TGTGCTAGTGGTTCCCGAGCGGACATTCAGTACTTC
TRBV5-1,TRBJ2-1,NA,NA,CASSPGLNEQFF,TGCGCCAGCAGCCCTGGCCTCAATGAGCAGTTCTTC
TRBV5-4,TRBJ1-2,NA,NA,CASSFPPGPDYGYTF,TGTGCCAGCAGCTTCCCGCCAGGTCCCGATTATGGCTACACCTTC
TRBV5-5,TRBJ2-5,TRBD1,once,CASSGNRGLGETQYF,TGTGCCAGCAGCGGCAACAGGGGGCTCGGGGAGACCCAGTACTTC
TRBV7-2,TRBJ1-4,TRBD1,NA,CASSFDRGREVFF,TGTGCCAGCAGCTTCGACAGGGGGCGGGAAGTGTTTTTT
TRBV19,TRBJ1-1,NA,few,CASSDRNTEAFF,TGTGCCAGTAGTGACAGGAACACTGAAGCTTTCTTT
TRBV5-4,TRBJ1-1,NA,NA,CASSSARSGLGNTEAFF,TGTGCCAGCAGCTCGGCCCGGTCGGGTTTAGGGAACACTGAAGCTTTCTTT
TRBV5-1,TRBJ2-2,NA,NA,CASRLTDGELFF,TGCGCCAGCAGATTGACAGACGGGGAGCTGTTTTTT
TRBV11-3,TRBJ1-1,TRBD1,few,CASGQGANTEAFF,TGTGCCTCCGGACAGGGGGCGAACACTGAAGCTTTCTTT
TRBV4-2,TRBJ2-6,TRBD1,NA,CASSSRTGSMAGANVLTF,TGTGCCAGCAGCTCCCGGACAGGGAGTATGGCTGGGGCCAACGTCCTGACTTTC
TRBV29-1,TRBJ1-1,NA,NA,CSVEDVPVTEAFF,TGCAGCGTTGAAGATGTCCCGGTCACTGAAGCTTTCTTT
TRBV28,TRBJ2-6,NA,NA,CASSFRGGANVLTF,TGTGCCAGCAGTTTTCGGGGGGGGGCCAACGTCCTGACTTTC
TRBV4-3,TRBJ1-5,NA,NA,CASSHISNQPQHF,TGCGCCAGCAGCCACATTAGCAATCAGCCCCAGCATTTT
TRBV7-9,TRBJ2-5,NA,NA,CASSPSLPRETQYF,TGTGCCAGCAGCCCTAGTCTGCCTCGAGAGACCCAGTACTTC
TRBV7-2,TRBJ2-5,NA,NA,CASSLETGMLQETQYF,TGTGCCAGCAGCTTAGAAACAGGGATGCTCCAAGAGACCCAGTACTTC
TRBV19,TRBJ1-5,TRBD1,NA,CASSTQDRANQPQHF,TGTGCCAGTAGTACCCAGGACAGGGCAAATCAGCCCCAGCATTTT
TRBV10-3,TRBJ2-3,NA,NA,CAISPRSAGSGTDTQYF,TGTGCCATCAGTCCCCGCTCGGCGGGGTCCGGCACAGATACGCAGTATTTT